This section outlines one TCR beta chain sequence together with its context. Its antigen is not identified. These data come from a study of T cells in Graves' hyperthyroidism and ophthalmopathy. As for the study in general: Any treatment followed the collection of peripheral blood at initial diagnosis. General study results and limits: Model predictions of ophthalmopathy came a median approximately 6 months before onset.

The length of the CDR3 is 15 residues. V was trimmed by 2 bases and J by 7 bases, leaving 15 bases between them. The TCR beta CDR3 regions underwent amplification using RNA transcripts as the source. Using the HTBI primer set, a first-round RT-PCR was run on the TCR CDR3. TCRdb independently ran MiXCR on the multiplex PCR reads; one entry per CDR3 protein. The data show under 250,000 distinct CDR3 sequences, approximately 23% seen once. Patients having uncontrolled infection, another autoimmune disease, pregnancy or lactation were not included. Thyroid ultrasound and orbital computed tomography, with clinical symptoms and serum thyroxine and TRAb, informed diagnoses.

The clonotype comes from a woman aged 40 to 49 with Graves' ophthalmopathy. Sequencing input: blood. This sequence joins TRBV12-3 or TRBV12-4 and TRBJ1-5; possibly TRBD1 for D (5 bases). The CDR3 DNA follows: TGTGCCAGCAGTTTAAGTACAGGCCGGCTACAGCCCCAGCATTTT. This codes for CASSLSTGRLQPQHF.